The source of this T cell receptor beta chain is a study of T cells expressing NK-cell markers. Study-wide results and limits: In several donors, dominant clonotypes made up about 25-60.1% of CD3+CD56-NKG2C+ cells.

This CDR3 spans 15 amino acids. It was by 5'RACE template switching with UMIs that TCR beta cDNA was made. TCRdb reanalyzed the 5' RACE reads, giving one entry per CDR3 protein sequence and no DNA. The sample totals 300,000 to 500,000 distinct CDR3 sequences. Concerning this clonotype itself: Its matching antigen is unknown.

The rearrangement joins TRBV12-3 or TRBV12-4 to TRBJ2-1; TCRdb lists TRBD2, though no DNA is available to test this call. The clonotype was recovered from a woman aged 45-65 years in good health. Sequenced: blood T cells: a sorted CD56 or NKG2C T cell subset, CD4+ or CD8+ T cells, or bulk PBMC T cells (not recorded which). CDR3 loop: CASTPLAGEGDEQFF.